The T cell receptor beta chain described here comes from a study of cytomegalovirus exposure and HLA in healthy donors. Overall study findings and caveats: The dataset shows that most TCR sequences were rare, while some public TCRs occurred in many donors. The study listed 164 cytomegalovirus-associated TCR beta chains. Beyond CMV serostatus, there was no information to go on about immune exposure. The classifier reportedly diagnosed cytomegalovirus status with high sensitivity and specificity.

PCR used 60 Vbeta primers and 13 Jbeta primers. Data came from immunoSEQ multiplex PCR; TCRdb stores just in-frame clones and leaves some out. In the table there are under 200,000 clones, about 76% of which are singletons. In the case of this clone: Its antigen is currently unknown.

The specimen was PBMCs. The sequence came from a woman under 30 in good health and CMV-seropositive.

In DNA form, the CDR3 reads TGTGCCACCAGCAGGAGACTAGCGGGGGATGAGCAGTTCTTC. Protein sequence: CATSRRLAGDEQFF. V is TRBV15 and J is TRBJ2-1, with 12 bases lining up with TRBD2. V shed 3 bases and J 8 bases; nucleotides not matched to a gene: 2. The CDR3 runs to 14 residues. In germline, CDR1 is LNHNV, CDR2 YYDKDF (reference sequence).